This T cell receptor beta chain was captured by sequencing in a study of cytomegalovirus exposure and HLA in healthy donors. 13 Jbeta primers and 60 Vbeta primers were used for the PCR. In the study's own analysis: Later analysis identified roughly 84 million unique TCR beta chains, about 10 million shared. Sequenced by immunoSEQ multiplex PCR; TCRdb stores in-frame clones only, minus some. V and J calls and clone size follow that table, whereas D and trimming were derived from the DNA. The profile shows around 80,000 clones, about 79% of them singletons. Germline-derived CDR1 and CDR2 are SGHTA and FQGNSA. The trim removed 5 bases at V and 5 bases at J, leaving 5 bases unmatched. This CDR3 is 13 amino acids long. General study points: Most subjects' HLA-A and HLA-B alleles were reportedly predicted from TCR beta sequences. Altogether, 164 TCR beta chains were recorded as cytomegalovirus-associated. In all likelihood, a cluster of highly shared sequence variants was a sequencing artifact.

This clone occurred once. Its specificity is unknown. The rearrangement uses TRBV7-2 and TRBJ2-5, with 7 bases identical to TRBD1. This clonotype originated in a man between 18 and 29 years old in good health and CMV-seropositive. Sequencing used PBMCs. The CDR3 sequence is CASSDRVEETQYF. CDR3 sequence (DNA): TGTGCCAGCAGCGACAGGGTGGAGGAGACCCAGTACTTC.